The 2 T cell receptor beta chains below all came from one sample that was sequenced in a study of shared clonotypes between healthy human individuals. Clones were read by immunoSEQ multiplex PCR, and TCRdb kept only the in-frame ones, dropping some. The sample lists over a million clones, about 75% occurring once. Material for sequencing was memory CD4+ T cells sorted from blood. As for subset: CD45RA-negative fraction. The receptors were gathered from a young man in good health.

This chain joins TRBV27 and TRBJ2-2, with D tentatively TRBD1 (5 bases). The CDR3 spans 14 residues. Trimming removed 3 bases from V and 4 bases from J, with 9 bases in between. Germline-derived CDR1 and CDR2 are MNHEY and SMNVEV (reference sequence). DNA for the CDR3: TGTGCCAGCAGTTTTGAAAGGGGCACCGGGGAGCTGTTTTTT. This gives the protein CASSFERGTGELFF.

The chain links TRBV2 to TRBJ1-4, with D possibly matching TRBD1 (5 bases). The ends were cut back, 10 bases at V and 8 bases at J, with 17 bases in the middle. Germline CDR1 and CDR2: SNHLY and FYNNEI. CDR3 size: 13 residues. CDR3 DNA: TGTGCCACGTACAGCGGGACGGGAGAAAAACTGTTTTTT. It translates to CATYSGTGEKLFF.